These 14 T cell receptor beta chains were all obtained from the same sample, sequenced in a study of blood T cell repertoires in COVID-19. TCRdb's copy holds only in-frame clones and misses some; the assay was immunoSEQ multiplex PCR. Of about 400,000 clones in the sample, around nine tenths are singletons; the top ten hold 1.5% to 2%. The sequencing sample was made of PBMCs or T cells enriched from blood (not recorded which). The receptor set was obtained from a woman aged 18-29 years with acute COVID-19.

The CDR3 bases are TGTGCCAGCAGCTCCCGGAGTTATACGCAGTATTTT. As protein: CASSSRSYTQYF. The V and J genes are TRBV14 and TRBJ2-3; D unresolved. The germline gives CDR1 SGHDN, CDR2 FVKESK. CDR3 size: 12 residues. Trimming removed 5 bases from V and 7 bases from J, with 10 bases in between. The variable domain in full, completed from reference TRBV14 and TRBJ2-3, reads EAGVTQFPSHSVIEKGQTVTLRCDPISGHDNLYWYRRVMGKEIKFLLHFVKESKQDESGMPNNRFLAERTGGTYSTLKVQPAELEDSGVYFCASSSRSYTQYFGPGTRLTVL.

This sequence joins TRBV18 and TRBJ1-5; TRBD1 is a possible D gene (6 bases). Germline lookup yields CDR1 KGHSH and CDR2 LQKENI. Between the trimmed V and J ends, which lost 5 bases and 6 bases, there was a span of 8 bases. The CDR3 consists of 12 residues. CDR3: CASSSGVQPQHF. In DNA form, the CDR3 reads TGTGCCAGCTCATCAGGGGTTCAGCCCCAGCATTTT.

The chain has TRBV30 and TRBJ2-1; perhaps TRBD1 as D (7 bases). This CDR3 region has 13 residues. Between the trimmed V and J ends, which lost 3 bases and 2 bases, there was a span of 8 bases. Per germline, CDR1 GTSNPN and CDR2 SVGIG (reference sequence). CDR3 sequence: CAWSRGAYNEQFF. CDR3 nucleotide sequence: TGTGCCTGGAGCAGGGGGGCCTACAATGAGCAGTTCTTC.

The count of this clone is one. The rearrangement links TRBV9 to TRBJ1-1; D uncertain. Trimming left V 0 bases short and J 1 base short, with 7 bases between. From germline, CDR1 is SGDLS and CDR2 YYNGEE. CDR3 size: 14 residues. The DNA of the CDR3 is TGTGCCAGCAGCGTAGCCGGGTCGAACACTGAAGCTTTCTTT. It encodes CASSVAGSNTEAFF.

The gene calls are TRBV29-1 and TRBJ1-2, with a weak D call TRBD1 (6 bases). The CDR3 totals 15 residues. The V end lost 2 bases, the J end lost 5 bases, and 18 bases lay between the germline ends. Germline-derived CDR1 and CDR2 are SQVTM and ANQGSEA. The CDR3 protein is CSVEKGSTGVYGYTF. Written as DNA, the CDR3 is TGCAGCGTTGAAAAGGGCTCGACAGGCGTTTATGGCTACACCTTC.

The CDR3 DNA follows: TGTGCCAGTAGGGGGGATCCGGGACTAGGAGGTGAGCAGTACTTC. As protein: CASRGDPGLGGEQYF. The rearrangement uses TRBV19 and TRBJ2-7; 8 bases fit TRBD2. The V and J ends lost 6 bases and 7 bases, in that order; junction bases with no gene match: 14. Germline CDR1 is LNHDA and CDR2 is SQIVND (reference sequence). This CDR3 has 15 amino acids.

As DNA, the CDR3 is TGTGCCAGCAGCCCGTACCAGGGAGATACGCAGTATTTT. Translated: CASSPYQGDTQYF. The chain links TRBV5-4 to TRBJ2-3, with D tentatively TRBD1 (5 bases). This CDR3 region has 13 residues. V was clipped by 4 bases and J by 5 bases, with 11 bases between them. In germline, CDR1 is SGHNT, CDR2 YYREEE (reference sequence). Full variable domain (rest looked up from reference TRBV5-4 and TRBJ2-3): ETGVTQSPTHLIKTRGQQVTLRCSSQSGHNTVSWYQQALGQGPQFIFQYYREEENGRGNFPPRFSGLQFPNYSSELNVNALELDDSALYLCASSPYQGDTQYFGPGTRLTVL.

This clone was counted only a few times. The chain joins TRBV3-1 (or the pseudogene TRBV3-2) to TRBJ2-2; D unclear. Germline-derived CDR1 and CDR2 are LGHDT and YNNKEL (reference sequence). Trimming pared 5 bases from V and 3 bases from J, leaving 7 bases between. The length of the CDR3 is 13 residues. CDR3 protein: CASSYSDTGELFF. For the CDR3, the DNA is TGTGCCAGCAGCTACAGTGACACCGGGGAGCTGTTTTTT.

The chain couples TRBV4-1 to TRBJ1-6, with TRBD1 matching over 7 bases. The V and J ends lost 5 bases and 3 bases, in that order; junction bases with no gene match: 4. Germline CDR1 is MGHRA and CDR2 is YSYEKL. This CDR3 region has 15 residues. CDR3 loop: CASSGRQGYNSPLHF. In DNA form, the CDR3 reads TGCGCCAGCAGCGGACGACAGGGCTATAATTCACCCCTCCACTTT.

About this clone: With a much larger clone just one base away, this may be a read error. The same CDR3 is also encoded by other DNA sequences in this sample. V and J are TRBV6-4 and TRBJ2-3; 9 nucleotides line up with TRBD2. V gave up 0 bases and J gave up 1 base; unmatched junction bases: 2. The germline V gene encodes CDR1 MRHNA and CDR2 SNTAGT. The CDR3 is 16 residues long. The chain's CDR3 is CASSDSASGGTDTQYF. The CDR3 DNA reads as TGTGCCAGCAGTGACTCAGCTAGCGGGGGCACAGATACGCAGTATTTT.

This clone was detected only a few times. The chain has TRBV7-9 and TRBJ1-3, with TRBD1 identical over 7 bases. With 10 bases clipped from V and 4 bases from J, the junction kept 7 bases outside the gene matches. The CDR3 runs to 13 residues. Germline loops: CDR1 SEHNR, CDR2 FQNEAQ (reference sequence). In DNA form, the CDR3 reads TGTGCCACCATCCTGACAGGGGGAAACACCATATATTTT. Translating gives CATILTGGNTIYF.

The chain combines TRBV2 with TRBJ1-5, with 11 bases aligning to TRBD1. Germline V CDR1 and CDR2: SNHLY, FYNNEI. There are 13 residues in the CDR3. Trimming took 6 bases from V and 5 from J; bases not matched to a gene: 0. In DNA, the CDR3 is TGTGCCAGCAGGGACAGGGGGCATCAGCCCCAGCATTTT. It yields the protein CASRDRGHQPQHF.

The chain uses TRBV27 and TRBJ2-2; tentatively, D is TRBD2 (7 bases). Trimming shortened V by 7 bases and J by 0 bases, and 15 bases separated the two germline ends. Germline values: CDR1 MNHEY, CDR2 SMNVEV (reference sequence). The CDR3 totals 16 residues. The CDR3 loop reads CASKGGPTTNTGELFF. The CDR3 nucleotides read TGTGCCAGCAAGGGGGGGCCTACAACGAACACCGGGGAGCTGTTTTTT.

The chain uses TRBV21-1 and TRBJ1-1; the D call in the table, TRBD1, was not verified against the DNA. TRBV21-1 is listed as a pseudogene. This CDR3 comprises 15 residues. CDR3 nucleotide sequence: TGTGCCAGCAGCGACAGGGGAAGGAGGAACACTGAAGCTTTCTTT. Its protein product is CASSDRGRRNTEAFF.